One sample yielded the 17 T cell receptor beta chains listed below, sequenced in a study of T cell changes during pregnancy in multiple sclerosis. TCRdb's table, derived via immunoSEQ multiplex PCR, lists solely in-frame clones and lacks some. The top ten hold roughly 1.4% of the sample, which has tens of thousands of clones, 80% to 95% seen once. This specimen consisted of peripheral blood, obtained in the second trimester of pregnancy. The receptor source for this set is a female donor with multiple sclerosis, enrolled in a pregnancy study.

The CDR3 here is CASSLRLAGDTDTQYF. CDR3 DNA sequence: TGTGCCAGCAGCCTCAGACTAGCGGGCGACACAGATACGCAGTATTTT. The chain combines TRBV7-9 with TRBJ2-3, with 10 bases identical to TRBD2. This CDR3 has 16 amino acids. Germline trimming cut 5 bases from V and 2 bases from J; bases unmatched to any gene: 7. Germline CDR1 SEHNR, CDR2 FQNEAQ (reference sequence). The variable domain in full, with the rest retrieved from reference TRBV7-9 and TRBJ2-3, is DTGVSQNPRHKITKRGQNVTFRCDPISEHNRLYWYRQTLGQGPEFLTYFQNEAQLEKSRLLSDRFSAERPKGSFSTLEIQRTEQGDSAMYLCASSLRLAGDTDTQYFGPGTRLTVL.

J is TRBJ2-2 and V is TRBV12-5; 8 bases fit TRBD1. The CDR3 totals 14 residues. Looked up from germline, CDR1 is LGHNT and CDR2 is FRNRAP. V lost 5 bases and J lost 3; bases outside the gene matches: 2. Here the CDR3 reads CASGDRGHTGELFF. The CDR3 DNA sequence: TGTGCTAGTGGTGACAGGGGACACACCGGGGAGCTGTTTTTT.

The gene calls are TRBV15 and TRBJ1-1, with no clear D. The germline V gene encodes CDR1 LNHNV and CDR2 YYDKDF (reference sequence). The CDR3 has 14 residues. The V end was cut by 3 bases, the J end by 4 bases, with 12 bases between. The CDR3: CATSRIGKTTEAFF. Written as DNA, the CDR3 is TGTGCCACCAGCAGGATCGGGAAAACCACTGAAGCTTTCTTT.

The gene calls are TRBV29-1 and TRBJ1-2; 9 positions match TRBD1. The CDR3 covers 13 residues. Germline CDR1 SQVTM, CDR2 ANQGSEA. Germline trimming cut 4 bases from V and 8 bases from J; bases unmatched to any gene: 8. CDR3 DNA: TGCAGCGTTGTAGGGGACAGGGTGGACGGCTACACCTTC. Translating it yields CSVVGDRVDGYTF.

This rearrangement joins TRBV5-6 to TRBJ2-1; 16 bases match TRBD2. The CDR3 totals 19 residues. CDR1 is SGHDT and CDR2 is YYEEEE in the germline V gene. Trimming cost V 3 bases and J 0 bases; bases outside gene matches: 6. The CDR3 nucleotides read TGTGCCAGCAGCTGGGGACTAGCGGGAGGGCCGAGCTCCTACAATGAGCAGTTCTTC. Translation gives CASSWGLAGGPSSYNEQFF.

The chain joins TRBV30 to TRBJ1-2; a weak D match, TRBD1 (6 bases). Germline lookup yields CDR1 GTSNPN and CDR2 SVGIG (reference sequence). Trimming removed 6 bases at V and 8 bases at J, with 16 bases between. The CDR3 sequence is 12 residues long. The CDR3 loop reads CACQQGSGGYTF. The CDR3 DNA sequence: TGTGCCTGCCAACAGGGTTCGGGAGGCTACACCTTC. The whole variable domain, remainder taken from reference TRBV30 and TRBJ1-2, is SQTIHQWPATLVQPVGSPLSLECTVEGTSNPNLYWYRQAAGRGLQLLFYSVGIGQISSEVPQNLSASRPQDRQFILSSKKLLLSDSGFYLCACQQGSGGYTFGSGTRLTVV.

This chain connects TRBV7-3 to TRBJ2-2; 9 nucleotides line up with TRBD1. The V gene's germline CDR1 is SGHTA and CDR2 FQGTGA. The CDR3 loop spans 15 amino acids. V lost 3 bases, J lost 7 bases, and 6 bases stayed unmatched. CDR3 loop: CASSFDRGGIGELFF. In nucleotides, the CDR3 is TGTGCCAGCAGCTTCGACAGGGGGGGAATCGGGGAGCTGTTTTTT. The variable domain in full, with the rest retrieved from reference TRBV7-3 and TRBJ2-2, is GAGVSQTPSNKVTEKGKYVELRCDPISGHTALYWYRQSLGQGPEFLIYFQGTGAADDSGLPNDRFFAVRPEGSVSTLKIQRTERGDSAVYLCASSFDRGGIGELFFGEGSRLTVL.

This chain joins TRBV27 and TRBJ2-3; D not certain. Germline V CDR1 and CDR2: MNHEY, SMNVEV (reference sequence). Trimming removed 3 bases from V and 5 bases from J, with 12 bases in between. The CDR3 contains 14 residues. The CDR3 loop is CASSFLPGKDTQYF. Here the CDR3 DNA reads TGTGCCAGCAGTTTCCTCCCCGGTAAAGATACGCAGTATTTT.

Only one count was recorded for this clone. This sequence joins TRBV10-3 and TRBJ1-2; 7 bases are shared with TRBD1. In germline, CDR1 is ENHRY, CDR2 SYGVKD. Germline trimming cut 9 bases from V and 8 bases from J; bases unmatched to any gene: 6. The CDR3 totals 11 residues. The CDR3 is CAIPTGVGYTF. In DNA, the CDR3 is TGTGCCATTCCTACAGGGGTGGGCTACACCTTC.

The V call is TRBV27, the J call TRBJ1-5; TRBD1 matches 7 bases. Germline CDR1 reads MNHEY; CDR2 reads SMNVEV (reference sequence). Trimming cost V 3 bases and J 3 bases; bases outside gene matches: 8. The length of the CDR3 is 16 residues. CDR3 region: CASSLAAGGNNQPQHF. CDR3 sequence (DNA): TGTGCCAGCAGTTTGGCGGCAGGGGGGAACAATCAGCCCCAGCATTTT.

The chain links TRBV7-3 to TRBJ2-7; TRBD1 is a possible D gene (5 bases). V shed 6 bases and J shed 5 bases, with 23 bases lying between them. Germline V gene sequence: CDR1 SGHTA, CDR2 FQGTGA. This CDR3 region has 16 residues. The CDR3 here is CASRFRVGSLINEQYF. In DNA, the CDR3 is TGTGCCAGCAGGTTCAGGGTAGGCAGCTTGATCAACGAGCAGTACTTC.

V is TRBV30 and J is TRBJ2-7; D remains unclear. Trimming stripped 0 bases from V and 4 bases from J, with 7 bases between. The germline V gene encodes CDR1 GTSNPN and CDR2 SVGIG (reference sequence). The CDR3 has 12 amino acids. In DNA form, the CDR3 reads TGTGCCTGGAGTGTATTTTCGTACGAGCAGTACTTC. Its translation is CAWSVFSYEQYF. The full variable domain, its missing parts supplied by reference TRBV30 and TRBJ2-7, is SQTIHQWPATLVQPVGSPLSLECTVEGTSNPNLYWYRQAAGRGLQLLFYSVGIGQISSEVPQNLSASRPQDRQFILSSKKLLLSDSGFYLCAWSVFSYEQYFGPGTRLTVT.

The chain recombines TRBV7-2 with TRBJ1-6, with D unresolved. This CDR3 is built from 15 residues. The germline V gene has CDR1 SGHTA and CDR2 FQGNSA. Trimming pared 1 base from V and 9 bases from J, leaving 13 bases between. Here the CDR3 DNA reads TGTGCCAGCAGCTTAGGTCAGCCGGAGACTTCACCCCTCCACTTT. It translates to CASSLGQPETSPLHF.

This chain links TRBV9 with TRBJ1-1, with D possibly being TRBD1 (5 bases). The CDR3 spans 17 residues. Trimming removed 0 bases at V and 1 base at J, with 16 bases between. The germline CDR1 and CDR2 sequences are SGDLS and YYNGEE. CDR3 protein: CASSVGIWGRENTEAFF. The CDR3, as DNA: TGTGCCAGCAGCGTAGGCATTTGGGGGAGGGAGAACACTGAAGCTTTCTTT.

This clone showed up just once. The chain combines TRBV29-1 with TRBJ1-4; TRBD1 aligns across 8 bases. The CDR3 consists of 13 residues. Per the germline V gene, CDR1 is SQVTM and CDR2 is ANQGSEA. The J segment lost 3 bases and the V segment lost 4 bases, leaving 1 base of the junction unmatched. Here the CDR3 DNA reads TGCAGCGTTGCGGACAGGGCTAATGAAAAACTGTTTTTT. Amino acids: CSVADRANEKLFF.

This sequence joins TRBV19 and TRBJ2-3, with 7 bases lining up with TRBD2. Per the germline V gene, CDR1 is LNHDA and CDR2 is SQIVND (reference sequence). The V gene end was trimmed by 3 bases and the J gene end by 6 bases; junction bases not matched to a gene: 9. The CDR3 has 15 amino acids. The CDR3 is CASSMGGSNSDTQYF. CDR3 nucleotide sequence: TGTGCCAGTAGTATGGGGGGGTCCAACAGTGATACGCAGTATTTT.

This clone was counted a single time. The junction departs from the called germline gene at one end, perhaps through a read error. This chain joins TRBV19 and TRBJ2-3, with TRBD1 identical over 9 bases. The CDR3 is made up of 16 amino acids. Germline V gene data show CDR1 as LNHDA and CDR2 as SQIVND (reference sequence). The DNA of the CDR3 is TGTGCCAGTAGTCTAGATGACAGGGGGGGAACACCGGCGCAGTATTTT. This sequence encodes CASSLDDRGGTPAQYF. Full variable domain (outside the CDR3, taken from reference TRBV19 and TRBJ2-3): DGGITQSPKYLFRKEGQNVTLSCEQNLNHDAMYWYRQDPGQGLRLIYYSQIVNDFQKGDIAEGYSVSREKKESFPLTVTSAQKNPTAFYLCASSLDDRGGTPAQYFGPGTRLTVL.